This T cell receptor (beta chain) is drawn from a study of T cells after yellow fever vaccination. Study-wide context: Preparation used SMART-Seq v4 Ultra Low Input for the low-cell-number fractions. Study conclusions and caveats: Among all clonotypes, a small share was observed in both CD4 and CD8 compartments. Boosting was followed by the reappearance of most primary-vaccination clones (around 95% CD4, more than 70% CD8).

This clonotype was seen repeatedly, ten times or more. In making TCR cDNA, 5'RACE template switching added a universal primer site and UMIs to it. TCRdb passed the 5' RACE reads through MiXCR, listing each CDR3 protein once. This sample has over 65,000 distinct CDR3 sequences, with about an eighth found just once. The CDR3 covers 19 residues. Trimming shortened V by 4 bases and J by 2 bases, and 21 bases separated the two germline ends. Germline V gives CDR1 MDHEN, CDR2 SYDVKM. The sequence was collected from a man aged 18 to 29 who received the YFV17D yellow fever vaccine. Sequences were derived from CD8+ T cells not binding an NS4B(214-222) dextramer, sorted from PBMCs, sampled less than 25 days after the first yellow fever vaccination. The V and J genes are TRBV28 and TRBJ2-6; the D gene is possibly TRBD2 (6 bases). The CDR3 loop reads CASSSRGKIVPTGANVLTF. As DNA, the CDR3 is TGTGCCAGCAGTTCCCGCGGGAAGATAGTACCCACTGGGGCCAACGTCCTGACTTTC.